The rows below give T cell receptor beta chains drawn from one sample of a study of T cell responses to AZD1222 COVID-19 vaccine. Using immunoSEQ multiplex PCR, the repertoire was profiled, and TCRdb retains in-frame clones only, with some absent. The sample holds 95,000 to 150,000 clones, about 90% seen once. The sequencing used peripheral blood, collected on day 0 of AZD1222 vaccination. The receptors were gathered from an adult in good health. CDR3s include the opening cysteine and the closing phenylalanine or tryptophan. D genes are given only for firm matches. Clone size appears in some rows only: once, few, many, or a class for an expanded clone.

J: TRBJ2-7
size: -
V: TRBV7-6
D: TRBD2
CDR3: CASSRGLADHWDEQYF
DNA: TGTGCCAGCAGCCGCGGACTAGCGGACCATTGGGACGAGCAGTACTTC

J: TRBJ1-5
size: -
V: TRBV10-2
D: TRBD1
CDR3: CASSPGQGAGQPQHF
DNA: TGCGCCAGCAGCCCGGGACAGGGGGCCGGACAGCCCCAGCATTTT

J: TRBJ1-5
size: -
V: TRBV6-2/TRBV6-3
D: -
CDR3: CASSYSMSPKEGSNQPQHF
DNA: TGTGCCAGCAGTTACTCGATGTCTCCGAAGGAGGGGAGCAATCAGCCCCAGCATTTT

J: TRBJ1-2
size: -
V: TRBV18
D: -
CDR3: CASSRFGAGETDGYTF
DNA: TGTGCCAGCTCTAGGTTTGGGGCAGGGGAGACGGATGGCTACACCTTC

J: TRBJ2-1
size: -
V: TRBV5-1
D: -
CDR3: CASSLVGSPGEQFF
DNA: TGCGCCAGCAGCTTGGTCGGATCTCCGGGGGAGCAGTTCTTC

J: TRBJ1-2
size: -
V: TRBV6-5
D: -
CDR3: CASRDYTTGSYGYTF
DNA: TGTGCCAGCAGGGACTACACGACAGGTTCCTATGGCTACACCTTC

J: TRBJ2-2
size: -
V: TRBV3-1/TRBV3-2
D: TRBD2
CDR3: CASSQGAGGPAGELFF
DNA: TGTGCCAGCAGCCAAGGCGCGGGAGGGCCGGCCGGGGAGCTGTTTTTT

J: TRBJ1-4
size: -
V: TRBV18
D: TRBD1
CDR3: CASSLDRAGGNEKLFF
DNA: TGTGCCAGCTCACTCGACAGAGCAGGGGGTAATGAAAAACTGTTTTTT

J: TRBJ1-5
size: -
V: TRBV4-2
D: -
CDR3: CASSPDRNSNQPQHF
DNA: TGTGCCAGCAGCCCGGACAGAAATAGCAATCAGCCCCAGCATTTT

J: TRBJ1-1
size: -
V: TRBV6-5
D: -
CDR3: CASSYSVGNTEAFF
DNA: TGTGCCAGCAGTTACTCTGTAGGGAACACTGAAGCTTTCTTT

J: TRBJ1-2
size: -
V: TRBV7-2
D: TRBD1
CDR3: CASSPFGDRDYGYTF
DNA: TGTGCCAGCAGTCCCTTCGGGGACAGGGATTATGGCTACACCTTC

J: TRBJ1-5
size: -
V: TRBV7-8
D: -
CDR3: CASSTRTDISNQPQHF
DNA: TGTGCCAGCAGCACCCGGACGGATATTAGCAATCAGCCCCAGCATTTT

J: TRBJ1-4
size: once
V: TRBV30
D: -
CDR3: CAWSPGDDGNEKLFF
DNA: TGTGCCTGGAGCCCGGGGGATGATGGTAATGAAAAACTGTTTTTT

J: TRBJ1-4
size: -
V: TRBV4-3
D: -
CDR3: CASSPTLSGTNEKLFF
DNA: TGCGCCAGCAGCCCCACACTCTCGGGAACTAATGAAAAACTGTTTTTT

J: TRBJ2-7
size: -
V: TRBV27
D: -
CDR3: CASGEGGTPYEQYF
DNA: TGTGCCAGCGGCGAGGGGGGGACCCCCTACGAGCAGTACTTC